What follows describes a single TCR beta chain. Its specificity is not known. Trimming stripped 0 bases from V and 4 bases from J, with 11 bases between. Germline V gene data show CDR1 as SGHAT and CDR2 as FQNNGV. CDR3 size: 15 residues. The method was immunoSEQ multiplex PCR; TCRdb's version includes in-frame clones alone and lacks a portion of them. Among about 19,000 clones listed, approximately 70% were seen once. The data originate from a study of graft-versus-host responses after intestinal transplantation. Lamina propria and intraepithelial lymphocytes were released by processing graft tissue. Study-wide results and caveats: Allografts of patients with graft-donor T cell macrochimerism showed high graft-versus-host to host-versus-graft clone ratios.

The sample in question was ileum tissue, obtained around 20 days after intestinal transplant. The V and J genes are TRBV11-2 and TRBJ2-3, with unresolved D. The TCR sequence derives from a human patient who received an intestinal transplant, so some T cells may come from the graft donor. The CDR3 loop reads CASSLELSLADTQYF. DNA for the CDR3: TGTGCCAGCAGCTTAGAACTGTCCTTGGCAGATACGCAGTATTTT.